Listed here are 32 T cell receptor beta chains from one sample, sequenced in a study of cytomegalovirus exposure and HLA in healthy donors. The PCR ran on 60 Vbeta and 13 Jbeta primers. This table comes from immunoSEQ multiplex PCR, and its TCRdb copy is limited to in-frame clones, with some not included. Altogether approximately 190,000 clones are present, about 85% being singletons, with the ten largest covering 0.9% to 1.2%. The sequencing input was PBMCs. The receptors derive from a boy younger than 10 in good health and CMV-seronegative.

The chain couples TRBV5-4 to TRBJ1-6; no firm D call. V lost 4 bases, J lost 8 bases, and 13 bases lay in between. The CDR3 has 14 residues. Per germline, CDR1 SGHNT and CDR2 YYREEE (reference sequence). The CDR3: CASSTGITDSPLHF. The DNA of the CDR3 is TGTGCCAGCAGCACCGGGATAACAGATTCACCCCTCCACTTT.

V gene TRBV2 combines with J gene TRBJ2-7, with 10 bases matching TRBD1. Trimming took 5 bases from V and 6 from J; bases not matched to a gene: 7. The CDR3 sequence is 14 residues long. The V gene's germline CDR1 is SNHLY and CDR2 FYNNEI. The CDR3 coding sequence is TGTGCCAGCAGTTACCGGGACAGGGGTCCCGAGCAGTACTTC. It specifies CASSYRDRGPEQYF.

The rearrangement links TRBV7-3 to TRBJ2-7, with 9 bases lining up with TRBD1. The length of the CDR3 is 14 residues. With 6 bases clipped from V and 1 base from J, the junction kept 4 bases outside the gene matches. CDR1 and CDR2 from the germline V gene are SGHTA and FQGTGA. In nucleotides, the CDR3 is TGTGCCAGCAGTGAGACAGGGGGGTCCTACGAGCAGTACTTC. The encoded protein is CASSETGGSYEQYF.

The chain is built from TRBV5-4 and TRBJ2-2, with D possibly TRBD2 on 7 matching bases. V gave up 4 bases and J gave up 6 bases, with 16 bases separating them. CDR3 length: 15 amino acids. Germline CDR1 is SGHNT and CDR2 is YYREEE (reference sequence). The CDR3 DNA sequence: TGTGCCAGCAGCCTGGGGGGCGGGAGTGCCGGGGAGCTGTTTTTT. This sequence encodes CASSLGGGSAGELFF.

The rearrangement joins TRBV7-9 to TRBJ2-6; tentatively, D is TRBD1 (6 bases). V was clipped by 0 bases and J by 0 bases, with 12 bases between them. Germline assignment: CDR1 SEHNR and CDR2 FQNEAQ (reference sequence). CDR3 size: 18 residues. Here the CDR3 reads CASSLAATGFSGANVLTF. The DNA for the CDR3 is TGTGCCAGCAGCTTAGCGGCGACAGGATTCTCTGGGGCCAACGTCCTGACTTTC.

The V and J genes are TRBV9 and TRBJ2-7; possible D gene TRBD2, 6 bases. Germline CDR1 is SGDLS and CDR2 is YYNGEE. The CDR3 length is 14 residues. V lost 4 bases and J 0 bases, leaving 11 bases between the germline ends. The CDR3 nucleotides are TGTGCCAGCAGCCCCCGGGGGAGCTCCTACGAGCAGTACTTC. Residues: CASSPRGSSYEQYF.

The rearrangement links TRBV5-6 to TRBJ2-5; 7 bases match TRBD1. The end of the DNA is better explained by TRBJ2-7, so the J call may be wrong. Germline CDR1 SGHDT, CDR2 YYEEEE. The length of the CDR3 is 14 residues. This chain's CDR3 is CASSFSGQPYEQYF. CDR3 DNA: TGTGCCAGCAGCTTCTCGGGACAGCCCTACGAGCAGTACTTC.

The V call is TRBV27, the J call TRBJ2-7; 12 nucleotides agree with TRBD1. V shed 5 bases and J 5 bases; nucleotides not matched to a gene: 7. This CDR3 has 15 amino acids. The germline V gene has CDR1 MNHEY and CDR2 SMNVEV (reference sequence). The CDR3 bases are TGTGCCAGCAGTCGCACGGGGACAGGGGGCCACGAGCAGTACTTC. This sequence encodes CASSRTGTGGHEQYF.

V usage is TRBV28 and J usage is TRBJ1-5; TRBD1 matches at 8 bases. The germline V gene encodes CDR1 MDHEN and CDR2 SYDVKM. The V segment lost 2 bases and the J segment 5 bases; nucleotides outside the gene matches: 2. The CDR3 totals 14 residues. The CDR3: CASSLRTGYQPQHF. The CDR3, as DNA: TGTGCCAGCAGTTTACGGACAGGGTATCAGCCCCAGCATTTT.

Here the CDR3 reads CASSLRKWVREETQYF. In nucleotides, the CDR3 is TGTGCCAGCAGCTTGCGTAAATGGGTCAGGGAAGAGACCCAGTACTTC. The J gene is TRBJ2-5, the V gene TRBV5-6, with D maybe TRBD1 (5 bases). Trimming removed 1 base at V and 3 bases at J, with 16 bases between. Germline V gene lookup returns CDR1 SGHDT and CDR2 YYEEEE. The CDR3 contains 16 residues. The full variable domain, rest sourced from reference TRBV5-6 and TRBJ2-5, is DAGVTQSPTHLIKTRGQQVTLRCSPKSGHDTVSWYQQALGQGPQFIFQYYEEEERQRGNFPDRFSGHQFPNYSSELNVNALLLGDSALYLCASSLRKWVREETQYFGPGTRLLVL.

V usage is TRBV6-6 and J usage is TRBJ2-2, with D unclear. In germline, CDR1 is MNHNY, CDR2 SVGAGI (reference sequence). CDR3 length equals 12 residues. V lost 2 bases, J lost 7 bases, and 5 bases lay in between. CDR3 nucleotide sequence: TGTGCCAGCAGTTACCGCGGCGGGGAGCTGTTTTTT. Its translation is CASSYRGGELFF.

This chain connects TRBV27 to TRBJ1-5; D not resolved. The germline CDR1 and CDR2 sequences are MNHEY and SMNVEV (reference sequence). CDR3 length: 14 amino acids. The ends were cut back, 8 bases at V and 5 bases at J, with 16 bases in the middle. CDR3 region: CASAGYSSYQPQHF. The CDR3 region has the DNA TGTGCCAGCGCGGGCTACTCGTCATATCAGCCCCAGCATTTT.

The chain links TRBV12-5 to TRBJ2-7, with 9 bases that match TRBD1. CDR1 is LGHNT, CDR2 FRNRAP, per germline. The CDR3 length is 14 residues. The junction had 9 bases not matched to a gene; V was cut back by 7 bases and J by 5 bases. The CDR3 region has the DNA TGTGCTAGTGCCCCGGGACAGGGATCCCACGAGCAGTACTTC. It specifies CASAPGQGSHEQYF. The full variable domain, with the rest looked up from reference TRBV12-5 and TRBJ2-7, is DARVTQTPRHKVTEMGQEVTMRCQPILGHNTVFWYRQTMMQGLELLAYFRNRAPLDDSGMPKDRFSAEMPDATLATLKIQPSEPRDSAVYFCASAPGQGSHEQYFGPGTRLTVT.

The chain has TRBV5-6 and TRBJ2-5; perhaps TRBD1 as D (6 bases). The J call could be wrong; TRBJ2-7 is a better fit for the DNA end. This CDR3 contains 14 residues. From germline, CDR1 is SGHDT and CDR2 YYEEEE. CDR3 in amino acids: CASSLAGQSYEQYF. DNA of the CDR3: TGTGCCAGCAGCTTGGCCGGACAGTCCTACGAGCAGTACTTC.

In this sample, this clone turned up a few times. The genes are TRBV5-6 and TRBJ2-4; 9 bases agree with TRBD1. With 6 bases clipped from V and 5 bases from J, the junction kept 9 bases outside the gene matches. Germline CDR1 and CDR2: SGHDT and YYEEEE. This CDR3 is 15 amino acids long. CDR3 loop: CASKQTGGGQNIQYF. Here the CDR3 DNA reads TGTGCCAGCAAACAAACAGGGGGCGGCCAAAACATTCAGTACTTC. The variable domain in full, completed from reference TRBV5-6 and TRBJ2-4, reads DAGVTQSPTHLIKTRGQQVTLRCSPKSGHDTVSWYQQALGQGPQFIFQYYEEEERQRGNFPDRFSGHQFPNYSSELNVNALLLGDSALYLCASKQTGGGQNIQYFGAGTRLSVL.

The chain joins TRBV21-1 to TRBJ2-5; the table's D call, TRBD2, was not checked against the DNA. TRBV21-1 is a documented pseudogene. The CDR3 has 16 residues. CDR3 nucleotides: TGTGCCAGCAGCCCCCGCTTGGGGGGCGGGGGAGAGACCCAGTACTTC. The encoded protein is CASSPRLGGGGETQYF.

V and J are TRBV5-1 and TRBJ2-3, with 8 bases aligning to TRBD2. The CDR3 totals 19 residues. Looked up from germline, CDR1 is SGHRS and CDR2 is YFSETQ. V lost 0 bases and J lost 0; bases outside the gene matches: 12. Here the CDR3 DNA reads TGCGCCAGCAGCTTGGCCGTGACGGGGGGGCGTACTAGCACAGATACGCAGTATTTT. Amino acid sequence: CASSLAVTGGRTSTDTQYF. Using reference TRBV5-1 and TRBJ2-3 for the parts outside the CDR3, the full variable domain is KAGVTQTPRYLIKTRGQQVTLSCSPISGHRSVSWYQQTPGQGLQFLFEYFSETQRNKGNFPGRFSGRQFSNSRSEMNVSTLELGDSALYLCASSLAVTGGRTSTDTQYFGPGTRLTVL.

The chain employs TRBV6-5 and TRBJ2-3; the D gene is possibly TRBD2 (5 bases). The length of the CDR3 is 16 residues. Germline CDR1 MNHEY, CDR2 SVGAGI. V dropped 0 bases and J dropped 1 base, with 11 bases sitting between them. CDR3 bases: TGTGCCAGCAGTTACTCCTGGAGGAGCGGCACAGATACGCAGTATTTT. This gives the protein CASSYSWRSGTDTQYF.

The count of this clone is one. The V gene is TRBV28, the J gene TRBJ2-7; tentatively, D is TRBD2 (6 bases). Deletions cut 3 bases from V and 5 bases from J, with 8 bases between. The CDR3 sequence is 12 residues long. Germline lookup yields CDR1 MDHEN and CDR2 SYDVKM. The CDR3 nucleotides read TGTGCCAGCAGTTTGCGGGGAGACGAGCAGTACTTC. Translating it yields CASSLRGDEQYF.

The chain links TRBV6-4 to TRBJ1-1; 7 positions agree with TRBD1. With 2 bases clipped from V and 4 bases from J, the junction kept 1 base outside the gene matches. Germline V gives CDR1 MRHNA, CDR2 SNTAGT. The CDR3 runs to 13 residues. CDR3 in amino acids: CASSDQGGTEAFF. CDR3 DNA: TGTGCCAGCAGTGACCAGGGGGGCACTGAAGCTTTCTTT.

The chain recombines TRBV27 with TRBJ2-1; D call uncertain. The CDR3 has 13 amino acids. V gave up 6 bases and J gave up 7 bases, with 13 bases separating them. The germline V gene encodes CDR1 MNHEY and CDR2 SMNVEV (reference sequence). The CDR3 coding sequence is TGTGCCAGCAGCTCCATATTCCAGAATGAGCAGTTCTTC. Protein sequence: CASSSIFQNEQFF.

The V call is TRBV6-6, the J call TRBJ2-5; 7 positions agree with TRBD1. The CDR3 length is 14 residues. Trimming removed 5 bases from V and 2 bases from J; junction bases left unmatched: 5. CDR1 MNHNY and CDR2 SVGAGI come from the germline V gene (reference sequence). CDR3 sequence reads: CASSLRGNQETQYF. CDR3 bases: TGTGCCAGCAGTCTCAGGGGGAATCAAGAGACCCAGTACTTC.

The genes are TRBV30 and TRBJ2-2; D perhaps matches TRBD2 (6 bases). CDR3 length equals 14 residues. Germline-derived CDR1 and CDR2 are GTSNPN and SVGIG (reference sequence). V gave up 2 bases and J gave up 6 bases, with 13 bases separating them. CDR3 residues: CAWSPGVSAGELFF. DNA for the CDR3: TGTGCCTGGAGTCCGGGAGTGTCGGCCGGGGAGCTGTTTTTT. Full variable domain (missing parts from reference TRBV30 and TRBJ2-2): SQTIHQWPATLVQPVGSPLSLECTVEGTSNPNLYWYRQAAGRGLQLLFYSVGIGQISSEVPQNLSASRPQDRQFILSSKKLLLSDSGFYLCAWSPGVSAGELFFGEGSRLTVL.

This clone showed up just once. This sequence joins TRBV4-2 and TRBJ2-3, with D perhaps TRBD1 (5 bases). The ends were cut back, 0 bases at V and 4 bases at J, with 11 bases in the middle. This CDR3 has 15 amino acids. The germline V gene has CDR1 LGHNA and CDR2 YNFKEQ. CDR3: CASSQEDRIPDTQYF. The CDR3 nucleotides are TGTGCCAGCAGCCAAGAAGACAGAATACCAGATACGCAGTATTTT.

The chain joins TRBV23-1 to TRBJ1-3, with D unclear. Being an ORF, TRBV23-1 has a function that is uncertain. V was pared by 2 bases and J by 4 bases, with 12 bases between. This CDR3 is 15 amino acids long. In DNA, the CDR3 is TGCGCCAGCAGTCAACAGGTATGGAGGGGAAACACCATATATTTT. Its protein is CASSQQVWRGNTIYF.

The V gene is TRBV18, the J gene TRBJ2-3, with TRBD2 matching over 7 bases. There are 14 residues in the CDR3. From germline, CDR1 is KGHSH and CDR2 LQKENI. J lost 4 bases, V lost 10 bases, and 11 bases had no gene match. The CDR3: CATPRREGPDTQYF. In DNA, the CDR3 is TGTGCCACCCCCCGGAGGGAGGGTCCAGATACGCAGTATTTT.

The rearrangement links TRBV6-1 to TRBJ2-4; TRBD1 is a possible D gene (6 bases). This CDR3 region has 14 residues. V lost 1 base and J lost 8, with 12 bases in between. Germline assignment: CDR1 MNHNS and CDR2 SASEGT. The CDR3 nucleotides read TGTGCCAGCAGTGAAGGGCAGGGGCGGGACATTCAGTACTTC. The encoded protein is CASSEGQGRDIQYF.

The genes are TRBV7-2 and TRBJ2-3, with D unresolved. CDR1 is SGHTA, CDR2 FQGNSA, per germline. The V gene lost 3 bases and the J gene lost 2 bases, with 3 bases spanning the gap. This CDR3 region has 12 residues. As DNA, the CDR3 is TGTGCCAGCAGCTTCAACACAGATACGCAGTATTTT. Translating it yields CASSFNTDTQYF.

The V gene is TRBV15, the J gene TRBJ1-2; D is unclear. Trimming stripped 1 base from V and 8 bases from J, with 11 bases between. CDR1 and CDR2 (germline): LNHNV, YYDKDF (reference sequence). There are 13 residues in the CDR3. The chain's CDR3 is CATSRAGTEGYTF. DNA of the CDR3: TGTGCCACCAGCAGAGCTGGTACTGAAGGCTACACCTTC.

In DNA, the CDR3 is TGTGCCAGCAGCTTAGATGGAGGGCGGGGAGAGACCCAGTACTTC. Translation gives CASSLDGGRGETQYF. The J gene is TRBJ2-5, the V gene TRBV11-2, with a tentative D call TRBD2 (6 bases). This CDR3 has 15 residues. CDR1 and CDR2 (germline): SGHAT, FQNNGV. Deletions cut 0 bases from V and 4 bases from J, with 12 bases between.

The V gene is TRBV28, the J gene TRBJ1-1; no clear D gene. Looked up from germline, CDR1 is MDHEN and CDR2 is SYDVKM. Between the trimmed V and J ends, which lost 4 bases and 10 bases, there was a span of 13 bases. The CDR3 extends over 12 amino acids. CDR3 amino acids: CASSSVMLGAFF. The DNA of the CDR3 is TGTGCCAGCAGTTCCGTAATGCTCGGAGCTTTCTTT.

This rearrangement joins TRBV9 to TRBJ1-2; a possible D gene is TRBD1 (6 bases). CDR1 is SGDLS, CDR2 YYNGEE, per germline. The CDR3 totals 12 residues. Trimming shortened V by 4 bases and J by 8 bases, and 12 bases separated the two germline ends. In DNA, the CDR3 is TGTGCCAGCAGCTATTACAGGGACGGCTACACCTTC. Protein product: CASSYYRDGYTF.